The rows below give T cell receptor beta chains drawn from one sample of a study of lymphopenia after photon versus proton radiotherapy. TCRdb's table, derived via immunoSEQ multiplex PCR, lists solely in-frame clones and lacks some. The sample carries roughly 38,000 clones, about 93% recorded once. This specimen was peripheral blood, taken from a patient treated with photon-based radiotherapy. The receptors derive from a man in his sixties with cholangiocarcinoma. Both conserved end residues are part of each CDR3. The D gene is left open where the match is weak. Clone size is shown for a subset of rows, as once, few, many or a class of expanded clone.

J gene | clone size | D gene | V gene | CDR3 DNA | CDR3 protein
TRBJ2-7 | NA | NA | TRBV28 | TGTGCCAGCAGTCCCCCGGGTATATCCTACGAGCAGTACTTC | CASSPPGISYEQYF
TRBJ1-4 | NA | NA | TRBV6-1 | TGTGCCAGCAGTGAATTCTTTGGGTCTATTGCTGAAAAACTGTTTTTT | CASSEFFGSIAEKLFF
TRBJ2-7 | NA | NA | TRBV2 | TGTGCCAGCAGTTTAGCAGGGCCCTACGAGCAGTACTTC | CASSLAGPYEQYF
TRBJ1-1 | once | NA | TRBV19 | TGTGCCAGTAGTATTGGTCGGGTGAGCACTGAAGCTTTCTTT | CASSIGRVSTEAFF
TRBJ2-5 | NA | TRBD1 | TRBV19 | TGTGCCAGTAGTATACGCAGGGGGCTTGAGACCCAGTACTTC | CASSIRRGLETQYF
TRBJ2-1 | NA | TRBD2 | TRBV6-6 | TGTGCCAGCAGTAGCGGGACTAACAATGAGCAGTTCTTC | CASSSGTNNEQFF
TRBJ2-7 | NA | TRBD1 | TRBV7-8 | TGTGCCAGCAGCGCCAGGACAGGGAACTACGAGCAGTACTTC | CASSARTGNYEQYF
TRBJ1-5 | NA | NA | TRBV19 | TGTGCCAGTAGTCAGGGGAGGGATCAGCCCCAGCATTTT | CASSQGRDQPQHF
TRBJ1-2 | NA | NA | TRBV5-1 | TGCGCCAGCAGCTCTGGAGATTCAGATCTCGCGCTGGGTGGCTACACCTTC | CASSSGDSDLALGGYTF
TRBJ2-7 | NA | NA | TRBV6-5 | TGTGCCAGCAGCGGGGTGCCCAATTCCTACGAGCAGTACTTC | CASSGVPNSYEQYF
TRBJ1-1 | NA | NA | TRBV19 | TGTGCCAGTAGCGTGATTGAGTACACTGAAGCTTTCTTT | CASSVIEYTEAFF
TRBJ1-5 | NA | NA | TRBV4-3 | TGCGCCAGCAGCCAAGGGCGGAGTAATCAGCCCCAGCATTTT | CASSQGRSNQPQHF
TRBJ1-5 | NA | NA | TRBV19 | TGTGCCAGTAGTATGAACAGCAAGACCCTCATTCAGCCCCAGCATTTT | CASSMNSKTLIQPQHF
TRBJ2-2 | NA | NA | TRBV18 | TGTGCCAGCTCACCGACAGCCGCGAACACCGGGGAGCTGTTTTTT | CASSPTAANTGELFF
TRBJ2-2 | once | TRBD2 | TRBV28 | TGTGCCAGCAGTTCCGTGACTAGCGGGAGTGTCACCGGGGAGCTGTTTTTT | CASSSVTSGSVTGELFF
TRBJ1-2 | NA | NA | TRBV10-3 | TGTGCCATCAGTGAGCCAAGTCGGGGGGCGGGCTATGGCTACACCTTC | CAISEPSRGAGYGYTF
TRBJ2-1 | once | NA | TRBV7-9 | TGTGCCAGCAGTGCCGTAAGCTCCTACAATGAGCAGTTCTTC | CASSAVSSYNEQFF
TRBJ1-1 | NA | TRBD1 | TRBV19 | TGTGCCAGTAGTATCCACGGGACAGGGACCGAAGCTTTCTTT | CASSIHGTGTEAFF
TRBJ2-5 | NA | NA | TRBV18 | TGTGCCAGCTCACCACCGGGGGAGACCCAGTACTTC | CASSPPGETQYF
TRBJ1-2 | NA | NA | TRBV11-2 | TGTGCCAGCAGCTTAGATACGTCTCAGAGGGGCTACACCTTC | CASSLDTSQRGYTF
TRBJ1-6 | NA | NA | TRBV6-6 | TGTGCCAGCAGTTTAGACAGACAGAATTCACCCCTCCACTTT | CASSLDRQNSPLHF
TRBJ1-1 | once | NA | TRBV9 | TGTGCCAGCAGCGGGTATTGGGGGACCGGGGCTGAAGCTTTCTTT | CASSGYWGTGAEAFF
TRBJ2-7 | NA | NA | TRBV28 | TGTGCCAGCAGTTCGACAGGAGCCTACGAGCAGTACTTC | CASSSTGAYEQYF
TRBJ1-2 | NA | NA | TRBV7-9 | TGTGCCAGCAGCTTAGGAGGACTGGGAAGCTATGGCTACACCTTC | CASSLGGLGSYGYTF
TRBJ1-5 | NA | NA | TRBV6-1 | TGTGCCAGCAGGTGGGGAGGCTTGGTGGATCAGCCCCAGCATTTT | CASRWGGLVDQPQHF
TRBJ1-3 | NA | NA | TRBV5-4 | TGTGCCAGCAGTTCCGGGCCGACCTCTGGAAACACCATATATTTT | CASSSGPTSGNTIYF
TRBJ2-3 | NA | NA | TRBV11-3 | TGTGCCAGCAGCCAACGACAAACAGATACGCAGTATTTT | CASSQRQTDTQYF
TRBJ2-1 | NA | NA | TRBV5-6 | TGTGCCAGCAGCTTGGACTCGGGGAATGAGCAGTTCTTC | CASSLDSGNEQFF
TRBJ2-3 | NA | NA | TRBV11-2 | TGTGCCAGCAGCTTTTTGGATACGCAGTATTTT | CASSFLDTQYF
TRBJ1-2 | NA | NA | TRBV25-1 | TGTGCCAGCAGTGCCCTGACTGCTTATGGCTACACCTTC | CASSALTAYGYTF
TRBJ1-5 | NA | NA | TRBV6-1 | TGTGCCAGCAGTGAAGCCCCTCAGGACAGTAGCAATCAGCCCCAGCATTTT | CASSEAPQDSSNQPQHF
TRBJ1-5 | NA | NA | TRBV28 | TGTGCCAGCAGTATTATACAGGTTAGCAATCAGCCCCAGCATTTT | CASSIIQVSNQPQHF
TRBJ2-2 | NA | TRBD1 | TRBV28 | TGTGCCAGCAGTTCCCCAAGGGGGCGCGTACTGTTTTTT | CASSSPRGRVLFF
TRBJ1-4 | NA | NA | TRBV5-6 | TGTGCCAGCAGCACAGGAGCAACTAATGAAAAACTGTTTTTT | CASSTGATNEKLFF
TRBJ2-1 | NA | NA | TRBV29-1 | TGCAGCGTTGGAGGGGACACCCACAATGAGCAGTTCTTC | CSVGGDTHNEQFF
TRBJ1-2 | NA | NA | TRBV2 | TGTGCCAGCAGCGCCCTTAGCAGGATATATGGCTACACCTTC | CASSALSRIYGYTF
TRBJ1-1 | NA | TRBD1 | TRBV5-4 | TGTGCCAGCAGCTTGACAGGGGGTAATATGAACACTGAAGCTTTCTTT | CASSLTGGNMNTEAFF
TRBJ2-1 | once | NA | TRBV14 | TGTGCCAGCAGCCAAAGTAGACGGAGCTCCTACAATGAGCAGTTCTTC | CASSQSRRSSYNEQFF
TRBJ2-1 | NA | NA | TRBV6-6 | TGTGCCAGCAACAAAATTAAAGGCTCCTACAATGAGCAGTTCTTC | CASNKIKGSYNEQFF
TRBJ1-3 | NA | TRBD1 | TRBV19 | TGTGCCAGTAGTGGGACAGGGAGAAACACCATATATTTT | CASSGTGRNTIYF
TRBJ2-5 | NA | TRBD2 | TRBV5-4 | TGTGCCAGCAGCTTGGCGGGGCGGGGGTACCAACAAGAGACCCAGTACTTC | CASSLAGRGYQQETQYF
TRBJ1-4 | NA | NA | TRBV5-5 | TGTGCCAGCAGCTTGCGTGAGTTACCCTCGTCAGCAACTAATGAAAAACTGTTTTTT | CASSLRELPSSATNEKLFF
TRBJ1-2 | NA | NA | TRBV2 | TGTGCCAGCAGTGAATCCAGCTTTTATGGCTACACCTTC | CASSESSFYGYTF
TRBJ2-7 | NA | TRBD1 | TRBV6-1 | TGTGCCAGCAGTCCTCGAACAGGGGGCGAGCAGTACTTC | CASSPRTGGEQYF
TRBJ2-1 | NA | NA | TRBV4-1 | TGCGCCAGCAGCCAAGAGGGGTCAGGTTACAATGAGCAGTTCTTC | CASSQEGSGYNEQFF
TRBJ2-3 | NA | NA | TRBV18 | TGTGCCAGCTCACAATTTACAGATACGCAGTATTTT | CASSQFTDTQYF
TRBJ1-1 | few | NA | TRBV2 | TGTGCCAGCAGTATGAACACTGAAGCTTTCTTT | CASSMNTEAFF
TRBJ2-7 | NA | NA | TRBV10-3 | TGTGCCATCAGTGAATCTCATAGCTCCTACGAGCAGTACTTC | CAISESHSSYEQYF
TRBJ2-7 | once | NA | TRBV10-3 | TGTGCCATCAGTGCAGGGGGGCCAGACGAGCAGTACTTC | CAISAGGPDEQYF
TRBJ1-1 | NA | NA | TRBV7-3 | TGTGCCAGCAGCCCTGACAGGTCCCACACTGAAGCTTTCTTT | CASSPDRSHTEAFF
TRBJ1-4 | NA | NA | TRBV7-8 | TGTGCCAGCAGCTTAGCACAGGGTTTATTTGTTCGGGGTAATGAAAAACTGTTTTTT | CASSLAQGLFVRGNEKLFF
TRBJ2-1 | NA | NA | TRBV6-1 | TGTGCCAGCAGTCCAGGGAGCTCCTACAATGAGCAGTTCTTC | CASSPGSSYNEQFF
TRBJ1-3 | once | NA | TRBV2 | TGTGCCAGCAGTGAAGCGCTCGATGGAAACACCATATATTTT | CASSEALDGNTIYF